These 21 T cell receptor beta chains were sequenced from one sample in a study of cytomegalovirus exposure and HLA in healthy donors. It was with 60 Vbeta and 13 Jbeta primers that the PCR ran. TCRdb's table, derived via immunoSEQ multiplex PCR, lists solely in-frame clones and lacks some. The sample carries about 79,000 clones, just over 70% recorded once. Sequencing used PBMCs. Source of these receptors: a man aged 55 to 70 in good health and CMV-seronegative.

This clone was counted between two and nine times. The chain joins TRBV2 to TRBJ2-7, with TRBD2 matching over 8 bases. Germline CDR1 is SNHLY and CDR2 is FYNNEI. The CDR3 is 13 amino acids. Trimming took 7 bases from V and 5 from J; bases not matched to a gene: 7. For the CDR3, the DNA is TGTGCCAGCAACGGGGGGGCCCGTGACGAGCAGTACTTC. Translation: CASNGGARDEQYF.

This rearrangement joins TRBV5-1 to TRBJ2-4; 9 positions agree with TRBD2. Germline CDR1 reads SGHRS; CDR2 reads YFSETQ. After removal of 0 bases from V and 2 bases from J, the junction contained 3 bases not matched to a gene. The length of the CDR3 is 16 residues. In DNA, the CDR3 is TGCGCCAGCAGCTTGGGGCTAGCGGGAACCAAAAACATTCAGTACTTC. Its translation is CASSLGLAGTKNIQYF.

The CDR3 here is CAISVGQGASSPLHF. In nucleotides, the CDR3 is TGTGCCATCAGTGTGGGACAGGGGGCTAGTTCACCCCTCCACTTT. The rearrangement links TRBV10-3 to TRBJ1-6; 12 bases are a match to TRBD1. V shed 4 bases, J shed 9 bases, and the junction held 4 bases outside the gene matches. The CDR3 has 15 amino acids. From germline, CDR1 is ENHRY and CDR2 SYGVKD.

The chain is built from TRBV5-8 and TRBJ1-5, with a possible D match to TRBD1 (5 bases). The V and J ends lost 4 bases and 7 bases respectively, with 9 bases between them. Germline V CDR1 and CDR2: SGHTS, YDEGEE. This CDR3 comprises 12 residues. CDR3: CASSERGQPQHF. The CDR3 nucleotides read TGTGCCAGCAGCGAAAGGGGCCAGCCCCAGCATTTT.

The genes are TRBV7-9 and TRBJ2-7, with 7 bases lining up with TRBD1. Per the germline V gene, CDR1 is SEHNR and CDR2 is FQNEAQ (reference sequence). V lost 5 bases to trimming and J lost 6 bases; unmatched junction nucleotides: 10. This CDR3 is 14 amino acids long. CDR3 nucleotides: TGTGCCAGCAGCCCGTCCTCTACAGGGGTCGAGCAGTACTTC. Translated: CASSPSSTGVEQYF.

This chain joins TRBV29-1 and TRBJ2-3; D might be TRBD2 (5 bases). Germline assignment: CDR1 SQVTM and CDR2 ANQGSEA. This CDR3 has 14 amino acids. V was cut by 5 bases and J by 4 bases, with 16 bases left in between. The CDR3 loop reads CSVLGRGLPDTQYF. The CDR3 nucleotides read TGCAGCGTTTTAGGGCGAGGGCTTCCAGATACGCAGTATTTT.

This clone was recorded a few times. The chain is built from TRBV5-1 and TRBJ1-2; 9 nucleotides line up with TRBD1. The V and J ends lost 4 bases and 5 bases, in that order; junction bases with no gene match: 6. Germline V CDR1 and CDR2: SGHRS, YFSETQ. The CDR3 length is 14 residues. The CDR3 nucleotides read TGCGCCAGCAGCGGCACAGGGGGCGAATATGGCTACACCTTC. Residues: CASSGTGGEYGYTF.

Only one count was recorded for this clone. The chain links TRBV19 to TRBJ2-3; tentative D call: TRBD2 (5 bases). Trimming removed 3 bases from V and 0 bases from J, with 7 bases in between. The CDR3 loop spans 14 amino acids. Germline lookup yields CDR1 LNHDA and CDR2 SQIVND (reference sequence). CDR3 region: CASSIGISTDTQYF. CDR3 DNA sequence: TGTGCCAGTAGTATCGGGATTAGCACAGATACGCAGTATTTT.

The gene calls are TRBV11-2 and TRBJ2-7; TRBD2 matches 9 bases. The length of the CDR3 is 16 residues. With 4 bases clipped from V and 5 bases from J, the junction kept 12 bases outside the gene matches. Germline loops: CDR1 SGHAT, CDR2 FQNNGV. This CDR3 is CASSSPPPSGAHEQYF. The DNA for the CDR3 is TGTGCCAGCAGCTCACCCCCCCCTAGCGGGGCCCACGAGCAGTACTTC.

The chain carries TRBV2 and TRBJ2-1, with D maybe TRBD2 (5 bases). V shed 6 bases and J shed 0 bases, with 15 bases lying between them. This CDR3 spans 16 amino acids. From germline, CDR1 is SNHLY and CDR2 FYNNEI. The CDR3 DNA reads TGTGCCAGCAGGGTTAGCGAGACAAGCTCCTACAATGAGCAGTTCTTC. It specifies CASRVSETSSYNEQFF. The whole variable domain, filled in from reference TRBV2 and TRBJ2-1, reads EPEVTQTPSHQVTQMGQEVILRCVPISNHLYFYWYRQILGQKVEFLVSFYNNEISEKSEIFDDQFSVERPDGSNFTLKIRSTKLEDSAMYFCASRVSETSSYNEQFFGPGTRLTVL.

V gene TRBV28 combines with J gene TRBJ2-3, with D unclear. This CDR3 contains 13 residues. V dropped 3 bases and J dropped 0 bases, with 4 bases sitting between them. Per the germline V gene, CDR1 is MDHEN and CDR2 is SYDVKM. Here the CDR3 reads CASSFPSTDTQYF. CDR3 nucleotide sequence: TGTGCCAGCAGTTTTCCTAGCACAGATACGCAGTATTTT.

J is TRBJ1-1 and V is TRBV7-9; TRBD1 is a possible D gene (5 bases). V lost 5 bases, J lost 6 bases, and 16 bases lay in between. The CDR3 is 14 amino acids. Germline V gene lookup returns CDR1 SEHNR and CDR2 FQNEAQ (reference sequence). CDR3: CASSPGGGSSEAFF. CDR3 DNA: TGTGCCAGCAGCCCTGGCGGGGGGTCGTCTGAAGCTTTCTTT.

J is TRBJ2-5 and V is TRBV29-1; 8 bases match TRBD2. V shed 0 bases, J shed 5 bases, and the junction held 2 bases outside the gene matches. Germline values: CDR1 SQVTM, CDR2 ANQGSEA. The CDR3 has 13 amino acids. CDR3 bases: TGCAGCGTTGAAGAGGGACTAGGGGAGACCCAGTACTTC. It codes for CSVEEGLGETQYF.

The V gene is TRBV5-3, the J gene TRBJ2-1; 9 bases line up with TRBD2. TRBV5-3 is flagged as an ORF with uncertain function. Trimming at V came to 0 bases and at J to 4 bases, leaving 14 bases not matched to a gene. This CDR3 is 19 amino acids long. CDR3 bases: TGTGCCAGAAGCTTGGCGTCTCCCGACTCTAGCGGGGCTTACAATGAGCAGTTCTTC. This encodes CARSLASPDSSGAYNEQFF.

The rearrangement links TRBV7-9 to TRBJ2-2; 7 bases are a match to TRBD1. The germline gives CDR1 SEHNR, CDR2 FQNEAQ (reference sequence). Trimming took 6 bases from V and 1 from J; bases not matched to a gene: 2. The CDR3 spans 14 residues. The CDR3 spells CASSWTGNTGELFF. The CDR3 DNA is TGTGCCAGCAGTTGGACAGGGAACACCGGGGAGCTGTTTTTT.

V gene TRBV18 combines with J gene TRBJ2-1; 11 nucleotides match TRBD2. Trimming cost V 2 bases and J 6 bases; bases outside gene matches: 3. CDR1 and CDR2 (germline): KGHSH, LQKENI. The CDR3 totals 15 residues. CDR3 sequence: CASSPTSGSPNEQFF. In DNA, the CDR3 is TGTGCCAGCTCACCAACTAGCGGGAGTCCCAATGAGCAGTTCTTC.

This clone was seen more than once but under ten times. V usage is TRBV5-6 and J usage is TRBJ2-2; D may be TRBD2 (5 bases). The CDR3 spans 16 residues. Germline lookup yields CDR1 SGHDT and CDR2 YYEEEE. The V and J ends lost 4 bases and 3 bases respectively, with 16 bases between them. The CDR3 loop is CASSPPDSVDTGELFF. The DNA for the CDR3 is TGTGCCAGCAGCCCCCCAGATAGCGTCGACACCGGGGAGCTGTTTTTT.

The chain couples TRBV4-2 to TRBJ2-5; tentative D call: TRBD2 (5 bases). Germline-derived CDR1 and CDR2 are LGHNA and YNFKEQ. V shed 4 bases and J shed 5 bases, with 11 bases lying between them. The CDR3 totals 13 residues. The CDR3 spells CASSPPGGETQYF. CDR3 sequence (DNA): TGTGCCAGCAGCCCTCCGGGCGGGGAGACCCAGTACTTC.

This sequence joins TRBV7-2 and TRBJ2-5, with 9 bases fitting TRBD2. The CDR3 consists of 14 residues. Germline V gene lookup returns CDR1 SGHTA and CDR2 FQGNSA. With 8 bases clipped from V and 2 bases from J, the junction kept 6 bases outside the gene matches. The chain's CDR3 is CASRGRARQETQYF. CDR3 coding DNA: TGTGCCAGCCGCGGGAGGGCGCGACAAGAGACCCAGTACTTC.

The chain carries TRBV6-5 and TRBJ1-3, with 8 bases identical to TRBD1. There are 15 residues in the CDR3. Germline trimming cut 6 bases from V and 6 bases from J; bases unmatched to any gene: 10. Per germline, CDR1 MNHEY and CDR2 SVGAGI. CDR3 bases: TGTGCCAGCAGCCCAATCACGGGACAGGCAAACACCATATATTTT. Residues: CASSPITGQANTIYF.

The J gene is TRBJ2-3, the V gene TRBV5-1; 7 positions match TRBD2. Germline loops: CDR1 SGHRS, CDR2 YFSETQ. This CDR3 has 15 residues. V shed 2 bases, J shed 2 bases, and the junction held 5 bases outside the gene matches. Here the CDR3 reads CASSLAGLITDTQYF. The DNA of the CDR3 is TGCGCCAGCAGCTTAGCGGGACTGATCACAGATACGCAGTATTTT.